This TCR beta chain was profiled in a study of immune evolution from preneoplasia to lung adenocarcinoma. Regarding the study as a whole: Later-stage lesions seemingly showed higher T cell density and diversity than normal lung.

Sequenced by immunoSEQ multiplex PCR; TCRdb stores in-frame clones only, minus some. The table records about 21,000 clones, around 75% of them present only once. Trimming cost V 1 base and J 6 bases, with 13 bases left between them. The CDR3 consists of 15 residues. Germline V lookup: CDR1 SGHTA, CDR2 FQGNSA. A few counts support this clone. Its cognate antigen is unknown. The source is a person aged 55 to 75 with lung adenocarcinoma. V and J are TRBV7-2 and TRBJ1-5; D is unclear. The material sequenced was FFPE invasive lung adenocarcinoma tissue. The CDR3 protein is CASSLVWGEGQPQHF. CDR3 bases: TGTGCCAGCAGCTTAGTTTGGGGTGAGGGTCAGCCCCAGCATTTT.